Given below is one T cell receptor beta chain in context. Its specificity is unknown. A far more abundant clone sits one base away, making this likely a read error. Other DNA sequences in this sample translate to the same CDR3. Profiled with immunoSEQ multiplex PCR; TCRdb holds only in-frame clones, not every one. The sample has under 1,100,000 clones, around 82% seen once. This sample was included in a study of shared clonotypes between healthy human individuals. Study-wide results and caveats: The authors sampled blood alone, and tissue repertoires likely differ. Among non-shared clonotypes, generation probabilities were lower than among those shared by all four donors.

The clonotype was recovered from a man between 18 and 29 years old in good health. Some clones in this sample may be carry-over from other donors' samples. The sample was memory CD4+ T cells from PBMCs. Described subset: CD45RA-negative fraction.

The CDR3 is CASSLTGGDQPQHF. CDR3 coding DNA: TGTGCCAGCAGCTTGACAGGGGGCGATCAGCCCCAGCATTTT. The chain recombines TRBV7-9 with TRBJ1-5, with 10 bases fitting TRBD1. V shed 3 bases and J 5 bases; nucleotides not matched to a gene: 1. The germline CDR1 and CDR2 sequences are SEHNR and FQNEAQ (reference sequence). The CDR3 contains 14 residues.